Each of the 21 T cell receptor beta chains below was sequenced from the same sample in a study of graft-versus-host responses after intestinal transplantation (dated by TCRdb to the early 2020s). Their specific antigens are unknown. The method behind the library was the immunoSEQ multiplex PCR assay. Drawn from immuneACCESS, this table holds only the in-frame rearrangements with V and J called that TCRdb kept. Clones are partly lost; checked studies trace under half to an unresolved V gene and leave the rest unexplained. For this sample there are about 84,000 clones; approximately 89% appear just once. The top ten constitute 0.35% of the sample. The time point tag for this specimen amounts to: cells obtained before transplantation from donor or recipient. The starting material was unstimulated CD4+ T cells sorted from spleen or lymph node cells, obtained before transplant. All receptors derive from a human donor who was the organ donor for an intestinal transplant.

This clone has only a few counts. J is TRBJ1-2 and V is TRBV6-1; D is ambiguous. This CDR3 has 13 residues. Trimming removed 7 bases at V and 8 bases at J, with 17 bases between. Germline loops: CDR1 MNHNS, CDR2 SASEGT. The CDR3 sequence is CASMPATLYGYTF. Written as DNA, the CDR3 is TGTGCCAGCATGCCGGCGACTCTTTACGGCTACACCTTC.

The gene calls are TRBV11-2 and TRBJ1-2; D perhaps matches TRBD1 (6 bases). Germline CDR1 reads SGHAT; CDR2 reads FQNNGV. The CDR3 runs to 13 residues. Trimming left V 5 bases short and J 5 bases short, with 12 bases between. The CDR3 nucleotides are TGTGCCAGCAGCGCCGGGACACAATATGGCTACACCTTC. It is translated as CASSAGTQYGYTF.

V is TRBV2 and J is TRBJ2-1; D is unclear. V gave up 3 bases and J gave up 5 bases, with 8 bases separating them. The length of the CDR3 is 13 residues. CDR1 is SNHLY, CDR2 FYNNEI, per germline. The CDR3 region is CASSEGSNNEQFF. The CDR3 nucleotides are TGTGCCAGCAGTGAGGGCAGCAACAATGAGCAGTTCTTC.

The chain combines TRBV20-1 with TRBJ2-7; D not certain. Per the germline V gene, CDR1 is DFQATT and CDR2 is SNEGSKA (reference sequence). The V gene lost 6 bases and the J gene lost 6 bases, with 12 bases spanning the gap. CDR3 length equals 11 residues. CDR3 sequence (DNA): TGCAGTGCCAGAACGGTTTCCGAGCAGTACTTC. Its protein product is CSARTVSEQYF.

This rearrangement joins TRBV19 to TRBJ1-1; 9 bases map to TRBD1. V was pared by 7 bases and J by 0 bases, with 9 bases of the junction left unmatched. The CDR3 runs 16 residues. Looked up from germline, CDR1 is LNHDA and CDR2 is SQIVND (reference sequence). The DNA for the CDR3 is TGTGCCAGTAAACTCGGGACAGGGAGAATGAACACTGAAGCTTTCTTT. The encoded protein is CASKLGTGRMNTEAFF.

The chain uses TRBV21-1 and TRBJ2-1; the table's D call, TRBD2, has no DNA check behind it. TRBV21-1 counts as a pseudogene. CDR3 length: 18 residues. CDR3 in DNA: TGTGCCAGCAGCAAAAGATTGGAAGAGGGATATCATCGCAATGAGCAGTTCTTC. Translating gives CASSKRLEEGYHRNEQFF.

The chain is built from TRBV6-6 and TRBJ2-7; D gene ambiguous. CDR1 and CDR2 (germline): MNHNY, SVGAGI (reference sequence). This CDR3 is 14 amino acids long. V was trimmed by 1 base and J by 2 bases, leaving 9 bases between them. The CDR3 reads CASSYWPDTYEQYF. For the CDR3, the DNA is TGTGCCAGCAGTTACTGGCCAGATACCTACGAGCAGTACTTC.

The chain joins TRBV10-2 to TRBJ2-2; D gene uncertain. This CDR3 comprises 14 residues. The ends were cut back, 2 bases at V and 3 bases at J, with 7 bases in the middle. Germline V gene sequence: CDR1 WSHSY, CDR2 SAAADI. The CDR3 protein is CASSEGLYTGELFF. CDR3 nucleotide sequence: TGCGCCAGCAGTGAGGGCCTGTACACCGGGGAGCTGTTTTTT.

The rearrangement links TRBV7-2 to TRBJ2-6; TRBD1 matches at 10 bases. CDR3 length equals 17 residues. V trimming: 2 bases; J trimming: 4 bases; junction bases outside the gene matches: 5. In germline, CDR1 is SGHTA, CDR2 FQGNSA. The chain's CDR3 is CASSLTGTGAGANVLTF. In nucleotides, the CDR3 is TGTGCCAGCAGCTTAACCGGGACAGGGGCCGGGGCCAACGTCCTGACTTTC.

The chain couples TRBV6-6 to TRBJ2-7; the D is unclear. V lost 8 bases and J 4 bases, leaving 9 bases between the germline ends. The CDR3 spans 11 residues. Germline CDR1 MNHNY, CDR2 SVGAGI (reference sequence). CDR3 DNA sequence: TGTGCCAGCGGCAATAAATACGAGCAGTACTTC. Protein: CASGNKYEQYF.

The rearrangement uses TRBV28 and TRBJ2-1, with TRBD1 matching over 8 bases. Germline V CDR1 and CDR2: MDHEN, SYDVKM. J was trimmed by 6 bases and V by 6 bases; bases with no gene match: 10. This CDR3 has 15 amino acids. As DNA, the CDR3 is TGTGCCAGCAGAACAGGACAGGGTGGCATCAATGAGCAGTTCTTC. Protein product: CASRTGQGGINEQFF.

V gene TRBV11-3 combines with J gene TRBJ2-5; 9 bases fit TRBD2. V gave up 0 bases and J gave up 4 bases; unmatched junction bases: 9. Germline CDR1 SGHNT, CDR2 YENEEA. The CDR3 is 17 amino acids. CDR3 in amino acids: CASSLDYGTSLGETQYF. The CDR3 bases are TGTGCCAGCAGCTTAGATTATGGGACTAGCCTCGGAGAGACCCAGTACTTC.

This clone was seen a handful of times. V is TRBV25-1 and J is TRBJ1-1; tentatively, D is TRBD1 (5 bases). Trimming removed 5 bases at V and 11 bases at J, with 18 bases between. Per the germline V gene, CDR1 is MGHDK and CDR2 is SYGVNS. The CDR3 contains 13 residues. CDR3 loop: CASSNAGGRMAFF. The CDR3, as DNA: TGTGCCAGCAGTAATGCCGGGGGGAGGATGGCTTTCTTT.

This chain joins TRBV25-1 and TRBJ1-4, with a tentative D call TRBD1 (5 bases). This CDR3 contains 13 residues. V was clipped by 8 bases and J by 5 bases, with 12 bases between them. CDR1 and CDR2 (germline): MGHDK, SYGVNS. In DNA, the CDR3 is TGTGCCAGCGGCGGGACCTCCAATGAAAAACTGTTTTTT. Translating it yields CASGGTSNEKLFF.

The CDR3, as DNA: TGCGCCAGCAGCTTGGGAGGAGGCCACCCTACCGAGCAGTACTTC. Translated: CASSLGGGHPTEQYF. The rearrangement uses TRBV5-1 and TRBJ2-7, with a tentative D call TRBD2 (5 bases). Germline V gene sequence: CDR1 SGHRS, CDR2 YFSETQ. The V gene lost 0 bases and the J gene lost 6 bases, with 16 bases spanning the gap. The CDR3 runs 15 residues.

J is TRBJ2-1 and V is TRBV6-5; 16 positions match TRBD2. CDR1 is MNHEY, CDR2 SVGAGI, per germline. This CDR3 region has 15 residues. The junction had 3 bases not matched to a gene; V was cut back by 5 bases and J by 8 bases. DNA for the CDR3: TGTGCCAGCAGTCCGGGACTAGCGGGAGGGTATGAGCAGTTCTTC. Its translation: CASSPGLAGGYEQFF.

As concerns this clone: This is likely a read error, given that the CDR3 carries no conserved phenylalanine or tryptophan at its end. The DNA for the CDR3 is TGTGCCACCGCTCCTCAACTAGCAAGTTCCTACGAGCAGTACCTC. Its translation: CATAPQLASSYEQYL. The chain recombines TRBV19 with TRBJ2-7; tentatively, D is TRBD2 (6 bases). Germline V lookup: CDR1 LNHDA, CDR2 SQIVND (reference sequence). CDR3 length: 15 amino acids. The ends were cut back, 10 bases at V and 1 base at J, with 20 bases in the middle.

This sequence joins TRBV11-3 and TRBJ2-7; 13 bases line up with TRBD2. Unmatched junction bases numbered 5, after V lost 5 bases and J lost 4 bases. Germline V CDR1 and CDR2: SGHNT, YENEEA. The CDR3 length is 15 residues. The CDR3 loop reads CASSILAGGQYEQYF. The DNA of the CDR3 is TGTGCCAGCAGCATACTAGCGGGGGGGCAATACGAGCAGTACTTC.

This chain links TRBV27 with TRBJ2-7; the match to TRBD1 covers 10 bases. V dropped 6 bases and J dropped 5; count of bases not matched to a gene: 4. CDR3 length equals 13 residues. Germline CDR1 reads MNHEY; CDR2 reads SMNVEV (reference sequence). CDR3 region: CASSWDRGHEQYF. CDR3 nucleotides: TGTGCCAGCAGCTGGGACAGGGGTCACGAGCAGTACTTC.

The J gene is TRBJ1-3, the V gene TRBV30, with D hard to call. This CDR3 is built from 14 residues. V lost 3 bases, J lost 10 bases, and 19 bases lay in between. Germline V gene lookup returns CDR1 GTSNPN and CDR2 SVGIG (reference sequence). The CDR3 DNA is TGTGCCTGGAGAGTGCGGTCTCTGGAGGGTACCATATATTTT. This sequence encodes CAWRVRSLEGTIYF.

The chain couples TRBV19 to TRBJ1-2, with 7 bases aligning to TRBD1. The CDR3 sequence is 16 residues long. Trimming took 4 bases from V and 4 from J; bases not matched to a gene: 12. CDR1 is LNHDA and CDR2 is SQIVND in the germline V gene (reference sequence). This chain's CDR3 is CASSTESGQDSYGYTF. CDR3 in DNA: TGTGCCAGTAGTACGGAGTCCGGACAGGACTCCTATGGCTACACCTTC. Based on the CDR3 plus reference TRBV19 and TRBJ1-2, the full variable domain is DGGITQSPKYLFRKEGQNVTLSCEQNLNHDAMYWYRQDPGQGLRLIYYSQIVNDFQKGDIAEGYSVSREKKESFPLTVTSAQKNPTAFYLCASSTESGQDSYGYTFGSGTRLTVV.